This entry concerns a single T cell receptor beta chain. Per the germline V gene, CDR1 is GTSNPN and CDR2 is SVGIG (reference sequence). V was pared by 3 bases and J by 1 base, with 12 bases between. The CDR3 extends over 14 amino acids. After extraction with the RNeasy kit, 0.5 to 1 ug of the RNA was reverse transcribed using random hexamers. By means of immunoSEQ multiplex PCR, TCR beta CDR3 spanning 54 Vbeta and 13 Jbeta underwent amplification. Each CDR3 protein gets one entry after TCRdb re-called the immunoSEQ multiplex PCR reads with MiXCR. The sample contains 100,000 to 150,000 distinct CDR3 sequences, more than 80% of which appear only once. This specimen belongs to a study of CD8 T cells in Susac syndrome. CD8+ and CD4+ T cells from blood underwent TCR beta sequencing, which was carried out in a high-throughput format.

The source is a human donor with multiple sclerosis. The chain couples TRBV30 to TRBJ1-1, with D unresolved. Material for sequencing was CD8+ T cells from PBMCs. CDR3 DNA sequence: TGTGCCTGGAGCCCAGAGATAGAGAACACTGAAGCTTTCTTT. Protein sequence: CAWSPEIENTEAFF. The variable domain in full, completed from reference TRBV30 and TRBJ1-1, reads SQTIHQWPATLVQPVGSPLSLECTVEGTSNPNLYWYRQAAGRGLQLLFYSVGIGQISSEVPQNLSASRPQDRQFILSSKKLLLSDSGFYLCAWSPEIENTEAFFGQGTRLTVV.